This T cell receptor (beta chain) is from a study of Ad26.COV2.S vaccination and SARS-CoV-2 variants. Study conclusions and caveats: Recipients given vaccine exceeded placebo recipients in spike-specific TCR breadth.

Treatment of the sample: over 15 received Ad26.COV2.S at low or high dose, single or two shots; about 5 received placebo; per-sample allocation not given. Specimens were obtained on day 63 following the first vaccine or placebo injection. Turning to this clone: Its antigen is still unknown.

Profiled with immunoSEQ multiplex PCR; TCRdb holds only in-frame clones, not every one. The sample shows about 680,000 clones, roughly 90% of them seen only once. Here the sequenced sample was peripheral blood, taken in a trial of Ad26.COV2.S vaccine versus placebo. The TCR originated in a person between 18 and 59 years old who received the Ad26.COV2.S COVID-19 vaccine or a placebo.

This CDR3 reads CASSYSIGSNQPQHF. The CDR3 coding sequence is TGTGCCAGCAGTTACTCGATCGGGAGTAATCAGCCCCAGCATTTT. V gene TRBV6-5 combines with J gene TRBJ1-5; no definite D call. The CDR3 is made up of 15 amino acids. Trimming removed 0 bases at V and 4 bases at J, with 10 bases between. The germline gives CDR1 MNHEY, CDR2 SVGAGI.